A single sample gave rise to the 21 T cell receptor beta chains below, sequenced in a study of shared clonotypes between healthy human individuals. Assay used: immunoSEQ multiplex PCR; TCRdb lists only in-frame clones, some missing. The sample carries millions of clones, 80% to 95% recorded once. Sequencing was carried out using naive CD4+ T cells from PBMCs. The subset denotes: CD45RA+ positively selected. All receptors come from a man between 18 and 35 years old in good health. Some clones in this sample may be carry-over from other donors' samples.

V is TRBV5-1 and J is TRBJ1-1; D uncertain. CDR1 is SGHRS and CDR2 is YFSETQ in the germline V gene. This CDR3 has 15 amino acids. The V gene lost 4 bases and the J gene lost 1 base, with 14 bases spanning the gap. In DNA, the CDR3 is TGCGCCAGCAGCCCTGGGGTGACCAGGAACACTGAAGCTTTCTTT. It encodes CASSPGVTRNTEAFF.

The chain links TRBV11-2 to TRBJ2-7; D possibly corresponds to TRBD2 (6 bases). V lost 0 bases and J 5 bases, leaving 11 bases between the germline ends. The CDR3 is 14 residues long. CDR1 SGHAT and CDR2 FQNNGV come from the germline V gene. CDR3 amino acids: CASSLDQTRNEQYF. The DNA for the CDR3 is TGTGCCAGCAGCTTAGATCAGACTAGAAACGAGCAGTACTTC.

The rearrangement links TRBV5-1 to TRBJ2-5; 7 bases map to TRBD2. V lost 3 bases, J lost 2 bases, and 13 bases stayed unmatched. The CDR3 is made up of 17 amino acids. Germline CDR1 and CDR2: SGHRS and YFSETQ. CDR3 sequence reads: CASSSLLSGDTQETQYF. The CDR3 nucleotides read TGCGCCAGCAGCTCCCTGTTGAGCGGGGATACTCAAGAGACCCAGTACTTC. Full variable domain (rest looked up from reference TRBV5-1 and TRBJ2-5): KAGVTQTPRYLIKTRGQQVTLSCSPISGHRSVSWYQQTPGQGLQFLFEYFSETQRNKGNFPGRFSGRQFSNSRSEMNVSTLELGDSALYLCASSSLLSGDTQETQYFGPGTRLLVL.

The chain has TRBV5-4 and TRBJ2-1, with 7 bases matching TRBD2. The CDR3 extends over 15 amino acids. J was trimmed by 2 bases and V by 4 bases; bases with no gene match: 6. Per the germline V gene, CDR1 is SGHNT and CDR2 is YYREEE (reference sequence). The CDR3 region has the DNA TGTGCCAGCAGCCCAACTAGCGCCCCCTACAATGAGCAGTTCTTC. Translation: CASSPTSAPYNEQFF.

The rearrangement joins TRBV7-2 to TRBJ2-5, with 9 nucleotides matching TRBD2. CDR3 length: 16 amino acids. Germline CDR1 and CDR2: SGHTA and FQGNSA. V shed 10 bases and J 5 bases; nucleotides not matched to a gene: 17. CDR3 sequence (DNA): TGTGCCATCACGAACGGGAGCGGGAGGCGGGAGGAGACCCAGTACTTC. It yields the protein CAITNGSGRREETQYF.

The rearrangement joins TRBV4-1 to TRBJ2-7; TRBD1 agrees at 7 bases. Trimming cost V 3 bases and J 5 bases; bases outside gene matches: 7. This CDR3 has 14 residues. Germline CDR1 reads MGHRA; CDR2 reads YSYEKL. CDR3 nucleotides: TGCGCCAGCAGCCATCCACAGGGGATCCACGAGCAGTACTTC. As protein: CASSHPQGIHEQYF.

The CDR3 sequence is CASSPRQAHEQYF. As DNA, the CDR3 is TGTGCCAGCTCACCACGACAGGCCCACGAGCAGTACTTC. The rearrangement uses TRBV18 and TRBJ2-7; D perhaps matches TRBD1 (6 bases). The germline V gene has CDR1 KGHSH and CDR2 LQKENI. The CDR3 is made up of 13 amino acids. Between the trimmed V and J ends, which lost 1 base and 5 bases, there was a span of 9 bases.

The rearrangement links TRBV27 to TRBJ2-7; 8 positions match TRBD1. J lost 3 bases, V lost 3 bases, and 7 bases had no gene match. This CDR3 region has 15 residues. Looked up from germline, CDR1 is MNHEY and CDR2 is SMNVEV (reference sequence). CDR3 in amino acids: CASSFQTGAHYEQYF. Written as DNA, the CDR3 is TGTGCCAGCAGTTTCCAGACAGGGGCCCACTACGAGCAGTACTTC.

V is TRBV6-5 and J is TRBJ1-2; a weak D match, TRBD1 (5 bases). Germline CDR1 reads MNHEY; CDR2 reads SVGAGI. The CDR3 runs to 14 residues. Deletions cut 6 bases from V and 7 bases from J, with 18 bases between. The CDR3 is CASSLTLLGRGYTF. As DNA, the CDR3 is TGTGCCAGCAGCTTGACCCTCCTGGGGCGTGGCTACACCTTC.

The V call is TRBV27, the J call TRBJ1-1; no definite D call. The CDR3 has 15 amino acids. V dropped 0 bases and J dropped 10 bases, with 18 bases sitting between them. Germline-derived CDR1 and CDR2 are MNHEY and SMNVEV (reference sequence). In nucleotides, the CDR3 is TGTGCCAGCAGTTTATCGTCCGAGATTAGGACGGGAGCTTTCTTT. It translates to CASSLSSEIRTGAFF.

The V call is TRBV27, the J call TRBJ1-4; 10 nucleotides align to TRBD1. J was trimmed by 3 bases and V by 3 bases; bases with no gene match: 13. This CDR3 is 19 amino acids long. Germline CDR1 is MNHEY and CDR2 is SMNVEV (reference sequence). The CDR3 loop reads CASSFRPGQGPISNEKLFF. CDR3 DNA: TGTGCCAGCAGTTTCCGTCCGGGACAGGGGCCAATATCTAATGAAAAACTGTTTTTT.

This clone has more than one count but fewer than ten. The same CDR3 is also encoded by other DNA sequences in this sample. This sequence joins TRBV2 and TRBJ1-1; D remains unclear. The CDR3 spans 11 residues. Germline V lookup: CDR1 SNHLY, CDR2 FYNNEI. The V and J ends lost 6 bases and 2 bases respectively, with 4 bases between them. The CDR3: CASSQNTEAFF. CDR3 in DNA: TGTGCCAGCAGCCAAAACACTGAAGCTTTCTTT.

CDR3 DNA: TGTGCCAGCAGCGACGTCACAGATACGCAGTATTTT. Its translation: CASSDVTDTQYF. The J gene is TRBJ2-3, the V gene TRBV6-4, with D unresolved. The CDR3 length is 12 residues. The germline V gene has CDR1 MRHNA and CDR2 SNTAGT. V lost 6 bases to trimming and J lost 2 bases, with 6 bases between them.

This chain links TRBV4-1 with TRBJ2-1, with TRBD1 as a possible D gene (5 bases). CDR1 and CDR2 (germline): MGHRA, YSYEKL. Trimming removed 1 base at V and 9 bases at J, with 7 bases between. The CDR3 runs to 12 residues. CDR3 sequence: CASSQVRGEQFF. The CDR3 DNA is TGCGCCAGCAGCCAAGTTAGGGGTGAGCAGTTCTTC.

The gene calls are TRBV7-2 and TRBJ2-2; 14 bases line up with TRBD2. CDR3 length: 18 amino acids. The germline V gene has CDR1 SGHTA and CDR2 FQGNSA. V lost 3 bases, J lost 5 bases, and 8 bases stayed unmatched. CDR3 nucleotide sequence: TGTGCCAGCAGCTTGCAGGGACTAGCGGGAGTTGGGACCGGGGAGCTGTTTTTT. Translated, it gives CASSLQGLAGVGTGELFF. The full variable domain, completed using reference TRBV7-2 and TRBJ2-2, is GAGVSQSPSNKVTEKGKDVELRCDPISGHTALYWYRQSLGQGLEFLIYFQGNSAPDKSGLPSDRFSAERTGGSVSTLTIQRTQQEDSAVYLCASSLQGLAGVGTGELFFGEGSRLTVL.

J is TRBJ2-1 and V is TRBV10-2; 8 bases map to TRBD2. CDR1 is WSHSY and CDR2 is SAAADI in the germline V gene. V lost 4 bases, J lost 10 bases, and 12 bases stayed unmatched. The CDR3 extends over 15 amino acids. The CDR3 DNA follows: TGCGCCAGCAGTGCCACTAGCGGTGCCTTCGAGGAGCAGTTCTTC. Residues: CASSATSGAFEEQFF.

V and J are TRBV7-3 and TRBJ2-1, with 8 positions matching TRBD1. Germline values: CDR1 SGHTA, CDR2 FQGTGA. The CDR3 sequence is 14 residues long. With V trimmed by 5 bases and J by 6 bases, 6 bases remained unmatched. The CDR3 DNA reads TGTGCCAGCAGCGACACAGGGGGGATCAATGAGCAGTTCTTC. Residues: CASSDTGGINEQFF.

The chain combines TRBV28 with TRBJ1-1; 8 bases fit TRBD1. CDR1 and CDR2 from the germline V gene are MDHEN and SYDVKM. This CDR3 has 13 amino acids. V dropped 8 bases and J dropped 4; count of bases not matched to a gene: 6. The CDR3 DNA reads as TGTGCCAGCCAAGACAGGGGAGGCACTGAAGCTTTCTTT. This sequence encodes CASQDRGGTEAFF.

The chain uses TRBV10-3 and TRBJ2-7; 8 nucleotides agree with TRBD2. V trimming: 4 bases; J trimming: 8 bases; junction bases outside the gene matches: 7. This CDR3 spans 13 amino acids. Germline values: CDR1 ENHRY, CDR2 SYGVKD. The CDR3 protein is CAISGPGGDQQYF. In nucleotides, the CDR3 is TGTGCCATCAGTGGGCCCGGGGGGGACCAGCAGTACTTC.

The chain carries TRBV6-6 and TRBJ1-1, with D possibly matching TRBD1 (6 bases). Looked up from germline, CDR1 is MNHNY and CDR2 is SVGAGI (reference sequence). This CDR3 has 14 residues. With 2 bases removed from V and 3 bases from J, the gap between germline ends came to 10 bases. The CDR3 sequence: CASSYGGGDTEAFF. The CDR3 nucleotides read TGTGCCAGCAGTTACGGGGGCGGGGACACTGAAGCTTTCTTT.

The chain joins TRBV5-1 to TRBJ1-2, with D perhaps TRBD1 (5 bases). Germline-derived CDR1 and CDR2 are SGHRS and YFSETQ. CDR3 length: 13 amino acids. V lost 4 bases, J lost 8 bases, and 15 bases lay in between. The DNA for the CDR3 is TGCGCCAGCAGCGGGGCCGCGGGGCCAGGCTACACCTTC. This codes for CASSGAAGPGYTF.